This record looks at one T cell receptor beta chain sequence and its context. Its antigen is as yet unknown. This record comes from a study of vaccination effects on CD4 cells after COVID-19. Study background: After the second dose, samples were taken at median day 72. Findings and limits, study-wide: Marked clonal contraction of infection- and vaccine-induced clones was seen late after vaccination.

Clones were read by immunoSEQ multiplex PCR, and TCRdb kept only the in-frame ones, dropping some. The repertoire holds around 69,000 clones, with 70% to 75% as singletons. ViraFEST assay sequencing came after antigen-specific CD4+ T cells were expanded with viral peptide pools. CD4+ T cell isolation took place after less than 13 days of culture. BNT162b2 vaccine or mRNA-1273 vaccine was given to participants in two doses. Vaccine recipients lacked prior SARS-CoV-2 infection and had negative nucleocapsid antibodies. A half-medium replacement with IL-2 medium was carried out on days 3 and 7. Trimming shortened V by 5 bases and J by 4 bases, and 11 bases separated the two germline ends. The CDR3 loop spans 13 amino acids.

This TCR came from a human donor who received a COVID-19 vaccine. This sample comprised CD4+ T cells from PBMCs cultured with HCoV-229E spike peptides, obtained after COVID-19 vaccination. The V gene is TRBV12-3 or TRBV12-4, the J gene TRBJ2-5; D possibly uses TRBD1 or TRBD2 (5 bases each). The DNA of the CDR3 is TGTGCCAGCAGTCTTCCAGGGACAGAGACCCAGTACTTC. It is translated as CASSLPGTETQYF.